This T cell receptor (beta chain) was sequenced for a study of beta chain features in type 1 diabetes. Overall study results and limits: Patients' naive, central memory and regulatory TCRB repertoires appeared more alike than those of healthy donors. Diminished insertions and augmented deletions at VDJ junctions characterized type 1 diabetes patients. The cDNA sequencing approach could over-represent high-TCR-expressing cells.

The authors reverse transcribed all of the isolated RNA, so sequencing captured expressed TCRB transcripts. Only in-frame clones appear in the TCRdb table, and some are missing; sequencing was by immunoSEQ multiplex PCR. The sample holds roughly 610,000 clones, roughly a sixth seen once. Turning to this clone: Its matching antigen is unknown. Other DNA sequences in the same sample also yield this CDR3.

The TCR sequence derives from a man younger than 35 in good health. Input material: naive CD4+ T cells from blood.

The CDR3 here is CATSGGSYEQYF. The DNA for the CDR3 is TGTGCCACCTCGGGGGGGTCCTACGAGCAGTACTTC. This rearrangement joins TRBV10-3 to TRBJ2-7, with 8 bases that match TRBD2. Germline V gene sequence: CDR1 ENHRY, CDR2 SYGVKD. The V gene end was trimmed by 10 bases and the J gene end by 1 base; junction bases not matched to a gene: 3. This CDR3 has 12 residues.